These 25 T cell receptor beta chains were sequenced from one sample in a study of blood T cell repertoires in COVID-19. The repertoire was sequenced with immunoSEQ multiplex PCR; TCRdb's copy has only in-frame clones and lacks some. The sample records approximately 190,000 clones, over 70% being singletons. The sample comprised peripheral blood. The source of these receptors is a man aged 60 to 69 with acute or convalescent COVID-19.

The V and J genes are TRBV7-9 and TRBJ1-1, with TRBD1 as a possible D gene (5 bases). The CDR3 loop spans 13 amino acids. The ends were cut back, 4 bases at V and 4 bases at J, with 10 bases in the middle. Germline V CDR1 and CDR2: SEHNR, FQNEAQ (reference sequence). The CDR3: CASSSQGSTEAFF. The DNA for the CDR3 is TGTGCCAGCAGCTCCCAGGGAAGCACTGAAGCTTTCTTT.

The chain couples TRBV5-5 to TRBJ2-2, with D tentatively TRBD2 (5 bases). This CDR3 region has 14 residues. The V end lost 4 bases, the J end lost 6 bases, and 13 bases lay between the germline ends. From germline, CDR1 is SGHKS and CDR2 YYEKEE (reference sequence). The CDR3 DNA reads as TGTGCCAGCAGCCCGAGAGCGGAATCCGGGGAGCTGTTTTTT. Translation gives CASSPRAESGELFF.

A word on this clone: Relative to the germline gene, one junction end is altered; a read error may explain this. The chain has TRBV9 and TRBJ1-2, with TRBD1 identical over 7 bases. The CDR3 runs to 14 residues. Germline assignment: CDR1 SGDLS and CDR2 YYNGEE. The CDR3 bases are TGTGCCAGCAGTGTAGACAGGGAATACTATGGCTACACCTTC. It specifies CASSVDREYYGYTF.

This chain connects TRBV29-1 to TRBJ2-7, with 10 bases matching TRBD1. The germline V gene encodes CDR1 SQVTM and CDR2 ANQGSEA. This CDR3 comprises 15 residues. Trimming at V came to 4 bases and at J to 4 bases, leaving 10 bases not matched to a gene. The CDR3 is CSVAQFRDRGYEQYF. The CDR3 DNA reads as TGCAGCGTTGCTCAGTTCCGGGACAGGGGTTACGAGCAGTACTTC.

By frequency in the sample, this clone is medium-sized (0.01 to 0.1%). The J gene is TRBJ2-1, the V gene TRBV6-2 or TRBV6-3, with a weak D call TRBD1 (6 bases). The CDR3 spans 14 residues. Deletions cut 3 bases from V and 5 bases from J, with 11 bases between. Looked up from germline, CDR1 is MNHEY and CDR2 is SVGEGT. The CDR3 sequence: CASSYAGDHNEQFF. CDR3 DNA sequence: TGTGCCAGCAGTTATGCAGGGGACCACAATGAGCAGTTCTTC.

The chain employs TRBV5-1 and TRBJ1-3; 9 bases fit TRBD1. Trimming at V came to 5 bases and at J to 8 bases, leaving 8 bases not matched to a gene. Germline loops: CDR1 SGHRS, CDR2 YFSETQ. The CDR3 has 14 residues. CDR3: CASRQGDRADTIYF. CDR3 DNA: TGCGCCAGCAGGCAAGGGGACAGGGCTGACACCATATATTTT.

The chain recombines TRBV4-1 with TRBJ1-1, with TRBD1 matching over 7 bases. Germline V gene lookup returns CDR1 MGHRA and CDR2 YSYEKL. This CDR3 contains 15 residues. Losses at the gene ends were 6 bases for V and 3 bases for J; bases not matched to a gene: 10. As DNA, the CDR3 is TGCGCCAGCAGAGAAAAGGCAGGGGGGCACACTGAAGCTTTCTTT. Translated, it gives CASREKAGGHTEAFF.

The rearrangement joins TRBV5-4 to TRBJ1-2; D unclear. Germline CDR1 and CDR2: SGHNT and YYREEE (reference sequence). Trimming removed 0 bases at V and 4 bases at J, with 7 bases between. This CDR3 has 13 residues. CDR3 residues: CASSLDGSYGYTF. DNA for the CDR3: TGTGCCAGCAGCTTGGACGGTTCCTATGGCTACACCTTC.

The chain uses TRBV6-1 and TRBJ1-5; perhaps TRBD1 as D (6 bases). This CDR3 contains 15 residues. Germline lookup yields CDR1 MNHNS and CDR2 SASEGT. V was shortened by 2 bases and J by 6 bases, with 14 bases between the two germline ends. CDR3 region: CASSESRTVRQPQHF. DNA of the CDR3: TGTGCCAGCAGTGAATCCAGGACAGTGCGTCAGCCCCAGCATTTT.

V and J are TRBV5-1 and TRBJ2-1; TRBD2 might be the D (5 bases). The germline V gene has CDR1 SGHRS and CDR2 YFSETQ. V lost 0 bases to trimming and J lost 7 bases, with 14 bases between them. The CDR3 is 15 amino acids. The DNA of the CDR3 is TGCGCCAGCAGCTTGGCCGTCGGGGAGACGAATGAGCAGTTCTTC. It yields the protein CASSLAVGETNEQFF.

J is TRBJ1-3 and V is TRBV18; possibly TRBD1 for D (5 bases). This CDR3 contains 16 residues. The germline CDR1 and CDR2 sequences are KGHSH and LQKENI. Trimming took off 6 bases at V and 0 bases at J, with 15 bases between the two ends. The CDR3 protein is CASSPGGVSSGNTIYF. CDR3 bases: TGTGCCAGCTCCCCTGGAGGGGTTAGCTCTGGAAACACCATATATTTT.

The chain has TRBV24-1 and TRBJ2-3, with D maybe TRBD1 (6 bases). Looked up from germline, CDR1 is KGHDR and CDR2 is SFDVKD. Trimming removed 1 base at V and 5 bases at J, with 12 bases between. This CDR3 comprises 15 residues. This chain's CDR3 is CATSDFMGQEDTQYF. In DNA, the CDR3 is TGTGCCACCAGTGATTTTATGGGACAAGAAGATACGCAGTATTTT.

Note on this clone: An end of the junction differs from the germline gene, which may be a read error. The chain couples TRBV15 to TRBJ2-1; 8 nucleotides line up with TRBD1. Looked up from germline, CDR1 is LNHNV and CDR2 is YYDKDF (reference sequence). The CDR3 has 15 residues. CDR3 loop: CATSRDRVDQGADIF. The CDR3 DNA is TGTGCCACCAGCAGAGATCGGGTTGACCAGGGGGCTGATATCTTC.

This chain joins TRBV5-1 and TRBJ2-5; D ambiguous. The CDR3 runs 12 residues. V was shortened by 2 bases and J by 3 bases, with 5 bases between the two germline ends. The germline gives CDR1 SGHRS, CDR2 YFSETQ. CDR3 residues: CASSLSEETQYF. CDR3 nucleotide sequence: TGCGCCAGCAGCTTATCAGAAGAGACCCAGTACTTC.

The chain couples TRBV29-1 to TRBJ2-7; TRBD2 is a possible D gene (6 bases). In germline, CDR1 is SQVTM, CDR2 ANQGSEA. Trimming cost V 0 bases and J 6 bases, with 18 bases left between them. This CDR3 is 15 amino acids long. The CDR3 spells CSVEDQTRAAREQYF. In DNA form, the CDR3 reads TGCAGCGTTGAAGATCAGACTAGAGCCGCCCGCGAGCAGTACTTC.

The genes are TRBV30 and TRBJ2-4; 13 nucleotides match TRBD2. The J segment lost 9 bases and the V segment lost 5 bases, leaving 13 bases of the junction unmatched. Per germline, CDR1 GTSNPN and CDR2 SVGIG (reference sequence). This CDR3 comprises 16 residues. As DNA, the CDR3 is TGTGCCTGGGGGGTTAGGGGGACTAGCGGGGCAGGCATTCAGTACTTC. As protein: CAWGVRGTSGAGIQYF.

V is TRBV6-2 or TRBV6-3 and J is TRBJ2-1; 8 bases map to TRBD2. Germline loops: CDR1 MNHEY, CDR2 SVGEGT. This CDR3 has 15 residues. The V gene end was trimmed by 4 bases and the J gene end by 1 base; junction bases not matched to a gene: 3. Here the CDR3 DNA reads TGTGCCAGCAGTTTGCGGGAGGTTTCCTACAATGAGCAGTTCTTC. It codes for CASSLREVSYNEQFF.

This clone was recorded only once. The J gene is TRBJ2-3, the V gene TRBV7-9; 11 bases map to TRBD2. V dropped 2 bases and J dropped 0; count of bases not matched to a gene: 7. CDR1 is SEHNR and CDR2 is FQNEAQ in the germline V gene (reference sequence). The CDR3 length is 18 residues. The CDR3 loop reads CASSLSRLAGPSTDTQYF. The DNA for the CDR3 is TGTGCCAGCAGCTTAAGCCGACTAGCGGGGCCGAGCACAGATACGCAGTATTTT.

The genes are TRBV5-1 and TRBJ2-2; 11 positions agree with TRBD1. The CDR3 is made up of 15 amino acids. The germline V gene encodes CDR1 SGHRS and CDR2 YFSETQ. V was pared by 4 bases and J by 6 bases, with 5 bases of the junction left unmatched. CDR3 sequence (DNA): TGCGCCAGCAGCGGACAGGGGGCGTATGCCGGGGAGCTGTTTTTT. Protein: CASSGQGAYAGELFF.

The rearrangement uses TRBV28 and TRBJ1-5, with a weak D call TRBD1 (5 bases). Per germline, CDR1 MDHEN and CDR2 SYDVKM. V was cut by 2 bases and J by 0 bases, with 20 bases left in between. The CDR3 consists of 19 residues. CDR3 amino acids: CASSLNLGRVYGSNQPQHF. For the CDR3, the DNA is TGTGCCAGCAGTTTAAATTTGGGCAGGGTGTATGGTAGCAATCAGCCCCAGCATTTT.

This clone occurred a few times. This rearrangement joins TRBV4-1 to TRBJ2-7; 10 bases match TRBD2. Per germline, CDR1 MGHRA and CDR2 YSYEKL. Unmatched junction bases numbered 13, after V lost 3 bases and J lost 2 bases. The CDR3 length is 18 residues. The CDR3 DNA sequence: TGCGCCAGCAGCCAGAGCGGGAGGGCTAGTTCCGGCACCTACGAGCAGTACTTC. Protein: CASSQSGRASSGTYEQYF.

CDR3 DNA: TGTGCCAGCAGCCAGGACAGGGGGCTCTCCTACGAGCAGTACTTC. Translated: CASSQDRGLSYEQYF. The chain uses TRBV7-9 and TRBJ2-7; 11 bases align to TRBD1. CDR3 length equals 15 residues. Germline assignment: CDR1 SEHNR and CDR2 FQNEAQ (reference sequence). Trimming cost V 5 bases and J 0 bases; bases outside gene matches: 3.

Concerning this clone itself: Within the sample, other DNA sequences also encode this same CDR3. The V and J genes are TRBV7-9 and TRBJ1-5; no firm D call. V lost 5 bases, J lost 3 bases, and 5 bases lay in between. The CDR3 has 12 residues. Looked up from germline, CDR1 is SEHNR and CDR2 is FQNEAQ (reference sequence). The CDR3, as DNA: TGTGCCAGCAGCCCCCTCAATCAGCCCCAGCATTTT. This translates into CASSPLNQPQHF.

The rearrangement joins TRBV29-1 to TRBJ1-1, with a weak D call TRBD1 (5 bases). The ends were cut back, 4 bases at V and 7 bases at J, with 13 bases in the middle. The CDR3 is made up of 12 amino acids. From germline, CDR1 is SQVTM and CDR2 ANQGSEA. For the CDR3, the DNA is TGCAGCGTTGCAAAGGGTCAGGGTGAAGCTTTCTTT. Its protein product is CSVAKGQGEAFF.

In this sample, this clone turned up once. This chain connects TRBV7-8 to TRBJ1-6, with TRBD1 as a possible D gene (6 bases). Per the germline V gene, CDR1 is SGHVS and CDR2 is FQNEAQ. This CDR3 comprises 12 residues. Trimming cost V 5 bases and J 14 bases, with 13 bases left between them. CDR3 protein: CASSPDSWTLHF. In DNA, the CDR3 is TGTGCCAGCAGCCCGGACAGTTGGACCCTCCACTTT.